This paragraph covers one T cell receptor beta chain sequence. Produced via immunoSEQ multiplex PCR; TCRdb's table is partial and in-frame only. The table includes about 300,000 clones, 85% detected once. The record originates from a study of blood T cell repertoires in COVID-19. For the study at large: Acute-phase and convalescent COVID-19 samples originated in the United States, Italy and Spain. In each case, the material was cDNA or gDNA derived from T cells, B-cell-depleted T cells, or PBMCs.

Individuals aged about 18 to 100 years were recruited from around 22 US areas. Trimming took 7 bases from V and 4 from J, leaving 8 bases between them. There are 12 residues in the CDR3. Germline assignment: CDR1 MNHEY and CDR2 SMNVEV (reference sequence). The V gene is TRBV27, the J gene TRBJ1-5; TRBD1 is a possible D gene (6 bases). Material: PBMCs or T cells enriched from blood (not recorded which). The origin of this receptor is a woman between 50 and 59 years old who had recovered from COVID-19. CDR3 loop: CASKGGNQPQHF. As DNA, the CDR3 is TGTGCCAGCAAGGGGGGGAATCAGCCCCAGCATTTT.